Listed below are T cell receptor beta chains from one sample, sequenced in a study of shared T cell receptors in the human thymus. The data were produced by immunoSEQ multiplex PCR, yet TCRdb's version contains in-frame clones alone and is incomplete. This sample has hundreds of thousands of clones, with approximately 87% found just once. The sample was also linked to a second study, of human thymus T cells.

The sample was thymocytes. The receptors come from a boy younger than two with a congenital heart defect. Both conserved end residues are part of each CDR3. The D gene is left open where the match is weak. For some rows the clone size is stated as once, few or many, or as a class when expanded; others skip it.

V: TRBV4-3
D: -
J: TRBJ2-1
size: -
DNA: TGCGCCAGCAGCCAACGTAGCGCAGGGGATTTATACAATGAGCAGTTCTTC
CDR3: CASSQRSAGDLYNEQFF

V: TRBV5-6
D: -
J: TRBJ2-1
size: few
DNA: TGTGCCAGCAGCCCCAAGGGGCAGGAGGGAGAGGGCGGCTACAATGAGCAGTTCTTC
CDR3: CASSPKGQEGEGGYNEQFF

V: TRBV5-1
D: TRBD2
J: TRBJ2-3
size: -
DNA: TGCGCCAGCAGCACCTTTACTAGCGGTCCACCCACAGATACGCAGTATTTT
CDR3: CASSTFTSGPPTDTQYF

V: TRBV5-8
D: -
J: TRBJ1-2
size: -
DNA: TGTGCCAGCAGCTTCGTCGGTGGCTACACCTTC
CDR3: CASSFVGGYTF

V: TRBV19
D: -
J: TRBJ1-4
size: -
DNA: TGTGCCAGTAGTAGGGGAGCGTTCAATGAAAAACTGTTTTTT
CDR3: CASSRGAFNEKLFF

V: TRBV5-8
D: -
J: TRBJ2-1
size: -
DNA: TGTGCCAGCAGCCTTGGTCCTAGCGTTGGCTTGGTTGTCGACGATGAGCAGTTCTTC
CDR3: CASSLGPSVGLVVDDEQFF

V: TRBV21-1
D: -
J: TRBJ2-7
size: -
DNA: TGTGCCAGCAGCAAATCCAACCATCAAGGGGGAGACAGATTAACCTACGAGCAGTACTTC
CDR3: CASSKSNHQGGDRLTYEQYF

V: TRBV28
D: TRBD2
J: TRBJ2-7
size: once
DNA: TGTGCCAGCAGCTTCCCAGCTAGCGGGGTTTCCTACGAGCAGTACTTC
CDR3: CASSFPASGVSYEQYF

V: TRBV25-1
D: -
J: TRBJ1-5
size: -
DNA: TGTGCCAGCAGTGTCGTTGGAGATCAGCCCCAGCATTTT
CDR3: CASSVVGDQPQHF

V: TRBV4-1
D: -
J: TRBJ1-5
size: -
DNA: TGCGCCAGCAGCCGGTCGGGGGGGGTATTGAGCAATCAGCCCCAGCATTTT
CDR3: CASSRSGGVLSNQPQHF

V: TRBV14
D: -
J: TRBJ2-7
size: -
DNA: TGTGCCAGCAGCCCCTTTTCCTACGAGCAGTACTTC
CDR3: CASSPFSYEQYF

V: TRBV7-2
D: TRBD1
J: TRBJ2-7
size: -
DNA: TGTGCCAGCAGCTTAAGGACAGGGCCCGAGCAGTACTTC
CDR3: CASSLRTGPEQYF

V: TRBV5-1
D: TRBD1
J: TRBJ2-5
size: -
DNA: TGCGCCAGCAGCCCAGGACAGGGGTTCAGACTCCATTGGGAGTACTTC
CDR3: CASSPGQGFRLHWEYF

V: TRBV4-1
D: TRBD2
J: TRBJ2-5
size: -
DNA: TGCGCCAGCAGCCAAGAGTCGGGACTAGCGGGAGAATACCAAGAGACCCAGTACTTC
CDR3: CASSQESGLAGEYQETQYF

V: TRBV4-2
D: -
J: TRBJ2-3
size: -
DNA: TGTGCCAGCAGCCAAGTCGAGGGAAGGAACACAGATACGCAGTATTTT
CDR3: CASSQVEGRNTDTQYF

V: TRBV7-8
D: -
J: TRBJ2-2
size: -
DNA: TGTGCCAGCAGCACGTTTTCTCGAGGGGGGGGCAAAGCCGGGGAGCTGTTTTTT
CDR3: CASSTFSRGGGKAGELFF

V: TRBV14
D: TRBD2
J: TRBJ2-7
size: -
DNA: TGTGCCAGCAGCCCCAAGGAGCGGGAACCCTACGAGCAGTACTTC
CDR3: CASSPKEREPYEQYF

V: TRBV28
D: -
J: TRBJ2-5
size: -
DNA: TGTGCCAGCAGTTTGTTTGCCTTCACTAAGGAGGAGACCCAGTACTTC
CDR3: CASSLFAFTKEETQYF

V: TRBV4-3
D: -
J: TRBJ2-7
size: -
DNA: TGCGCCAGCAGCCAAGATAGGTCGGACTTGTCCTCCTACGAGCAGTACTTC
CDR3: CASSQDRSDLSSYEQYF

V: TRBV2
D: TRBD2
J: TRBJ2-4
size: -
DNA: TGTGCCAGCAGTGATAGGGTAGCGGGAGGGGAACTAGCCAAAAACATTCAGTACTTC
CDR3: CASSDRVAGGELAKNIQYF

V: TRBV19
D: TRBD1
J: TRBJ2-7
size: once
DNA: TGTGCCAGTAGTACCCCGGGACAGGGGGCGTACAAGCAGTACTTC
CDR3: CASSTPGQGAYKQYF

V: TRBV4-2
D: TRBD2
J: TRBJ2-7
size: -
DNA: TGTGCCAGCAGCCAAGATTGGCGGGAGGAATACGAGCAGTACTTC
CDR3: CASSQDWREEYEQYF

V: TRBV10-1
D: -
J: TRBJ2-1
size: once
DNA: TGCGCCACCGCAGATCCCCCAGTCGATGAGCAGTTCTTC
CDR3: CATADPPVDEQFF

V: TRBV27
D: TRBD1
J: TRBJ2-7
size: -
DNA: TGTGCCAGCAGTATCGGACAGGGCTCGACCTACGAGCAGTACTTC
CDR3: CASSIGQGSTYEQYF

V: TRBV19
D: -
J: TRBJ1-2
size: -
DNA: TGTGCCAGTATGGACAACTGGCCATATGGCTACACCTTC
CDR3: CASMDNWPYGYTF

V: TRBV6-5
D: TRBD1
J: TRBJ1-1
size: -
DNA: TGTGCCAGCAGTTGGGGACAGGGGTGGACTGAAGCTTTCTTT
CDR3: CASSWGQGWTEAFF

V: TRBV11-2
D: -
J: TRBJ2-7
size: -
DNA: TGTGCCAGCAGCACCAGGGGGGTACAGGGTGGGCTAACCTACGAGCAGTACTTC
CDR3: CASSTRGVQGGLTYEQYF

V: TRBV4-1
D: TRBD2
J: TRBJ2-7
size: -
DNA: TGCGCCAGCAGCCAAGTAGAGAAGGGACTAGCGGTTCGCCCCCTCTCCTACGAGCAGTACTTC
CDR3: CASSQVEKGLAVRPLSYEQYF

V: TRBV12-2
D: -
J: TRBJ1-2
size: -
DNA: TGTGCAAGTCGCGCCGCAACCGGACAGGGAAGCTATGGCTACACCTTC
CDR3: CASRAATGQGSYGYTF

V: TRBV10-2
D: TRBD1
J: TRBJ2-7
size: once
DNA: TGCGCCAGCAGTGAGTCCGGGACAGGGGTCGACGAGCAGTACTTC
CDR3: CASSESGTGVDEQYF

V: TRBV4-3
D: TRBD2
J: TRBJ2-5
size: once
DNA: TGCGCCAGCAGCCAAGATAGGAGCGGGAGGGCCCAGGGGGAGACCCAGTACTTC
CDR3: CASSQDRSGRAQGETQYF

V: TRBV6-5
D: -
J: TRBJ2-1
size: -
DNA: TGTGCCAGCAGTGGAGGAGATGAGCAGTTCTTC
CDR3: CASSGGDEQFF

V: TRBV5-4
D: -
J: TRBJ1-2
size: -
DNA: TGTGCCAGCTATTCGGGGGTACGCGAAATTACGACCGGCTACACCTTC
CDR3: CASYSGVREITTGYTF

V: TRBV15
D: -
J: TRBJ2-3
size: -
DNA: TGTGCCACCAGCAGAGATCGGGCAGGGCCCCCACATACGCAGTATTTT
CDR3: CATSRDRAGPPHTQYF

V: TRBV4-3
D: -
J: TRBJ2-3
size: -
DNA: TGCGCCAGCAGCCAAGGGGCGGGTTCAGATACGCAGTATTTT
CDR3: CASSQGAGSDTQYF

V: TRBV6-1
D: -
J: TRBJ2-7
size: -
DNA: TGTGCCAGCAGTGACTCAGTTGAGCAGTACTTC
CDR3: CASSDSVEQYF

V: TRBV15
D: -
J: TRBJ2-2
size: once
DNA: TGTGCCACCAGTCGCGGCCTGGCCACCGGGGAGCTGTTTTTT
CDR3: CATSRGLATGELFF

V: TRBV12-5
D: -
J: TRBJ1-5
size: -
DNA: TGTGCTAGTGCCCTGACAGTTAATCAGCCCCAGCATTTT
CDR3: CASALTVNQPQHF

V: TRBV5-1
D: TRBD1
J: TRBJ2-1
size: -
DNA: TGCGCCAGCAGCTGTGGGACAGCCAATGAGCAGTTCTTC
CDR3: CASSCGTANEQFF

V: TRBV30
D: TRBD1
J: TRBJ2-7
size: -
DNA: TGTGCCTGGAGGGGAGGGACAGGGGCCTCCTACGAGCAGTACTTC
CDR3: CAWRGGTGASYEQYF

V: TRBV7-2
D: -
J: TRBJ2-3
size: -
DNA: TGTGCCAGCATCCAAAAGGGGGGAGGGACAGATACGCAGTATTTT
CDR3: CASIQKGGGTDTQYF

V: TRBV6-5
D: -
J: TRBJ2-3
size: once
DNA: TGTGCCAGCAGCCCTTGGCGCAGCGTAGATACGCAGTATTTT
CDR3: CASSPWRSVDTQYF

V: TRBV4-2
D: -
J: TRBJ2-2
size: -
DNA: TGTGCCAGCAGCCAAGATGATAGACAGCTCACCGGGGAGCTGTTTTTT
CDR3: CASSQDDRQLTGELFF

V: TRBV7-9
D: -
J: TRBJ1-2
size: -
DNA: TGTGCCAGCAGCCGGACAGATTATGGCTACACCTTC
CDR3: CASSRTDYGYTF

V: TRBV18
D: TRBD1
J: TRBJ1-2
size: -
DNA: TGTGCCAGCTCCGCGACAGGGCAAAGTTATGGCTACACCTTC
CDR3: CASSATGQSYGYTF

V: TRBV29-1
D: TRBD2
J: TRBJ2-7
size: -
DNA: TGCAGCGTTGTTCGCCTAGCGGACGCCAACTACGAGCAGTACTTC
CDR3: CSVVRLADANYEQYF

V: TRBV30
D: TRBD2
J: TRBJ2-6
size: -
DNA: TGTGCCTGGAGGGATTTTTGGGGGGGACTAGCGGGAGAAACCTTGGCCGGGGCCAACGTCCTGACTTTC
CDR3: CAWRDFWGGLAGETLAGANVLTF

V: TRBV7-9
D: TRBD2
J: TRBJ2-7
size: -
DNA: TGTGCCAGCAGCCAAGGGACTAGCGGGACCTACGAGCAGTACTTC
CDR3: CASSQGTSGTYEQYF

V: TRBV5-1
D: TRBD1
J: TRBJ2-1
size: -
DNA: TGCGCCAGCAGCTTGAGGAACAGGGGGCTCCATGAGCAGTTCTTC
CDR3: CASSLRNRGLHEQFF

V: TRBV18
D: -
J: TRBJ2-3
size: once
DNA: TGTGCCAGCTCACTCCCGGGAACAGATACGCAGTATTTT
CDR3: CASSLPGTDTQYF

V: TRBV4-1
D: TRBD2
J: TRBJ2-7
size: -
DNA: TGCGCCAGCAGCCACCCTAGCGGGGGAGCCTACGAGCAGTACTTC
CDR3: CASSHPSGGAYEQYF

V: TRBV7-9
D: -
J: TRBJ2-3
size: -
DNA: TGTGCCAGCAGCTCCTACGGTAGGATCGACTCCACAGATACGCAGTATTTT
CDR3: CASSSYGRIDSTDTQYF

V: TRBV27
D: TRBD1
J: TRBJ2-1
size: once
DNA: TGTGCCAGCAGTTTGGGGACAGGGAACAATGAGCAGTTCTTC
CDR3: CASSLGTGNNEQFF

V: TRBV9
D: TRBD2
J: TRBJ2-3
size: -
DNA: TGTGCCAGCAGCGTAATCCTAGCGGGAGGGAGCACAGATACGCAGTATTTT
CDR3: CASSVILAGGSTDTQYF